This TCR beta chain came from a study of CD8 T cells in Susac syndrome. The authors reverse transcribed roughly 0.5 to 1 ug RNA with random hexamers. A multiplex approach, immunoSEQ multiplex PCR, amplified TCR beta CDR3 across 54 Vbeta and 13 Jbeta. Each CDR3 protein gets one entry after TCRdb re-called the immunoSEQ multiplex PCR reads with MiXCR. The sample carries roughly 120,000 distinct CDR3 sequences, more than 85% recorded once. From blood CD8+ and CD4+ T cells, TCR beta sequences were generated. Negative isolation yielded the CD8+ and CD4+ T cells, while FACS enriched the TEMRA cells. Per the germline V gene, CDR1 is MNHEY and CDR2 is SVGAGI. With 0 bases removed from V and 5 bases from J, the gap between germline ends came to 10 bases. This CDR3 contains 14 residues.

Sequenced sample: CD4+ T cells from PBMCs. The rearrangement joins TRBV6-5 to TRBJ1-2; D remains ambiguous. This receptor was obtained from a human donor with multiple sclerosis. CDR3: CASSYSTGLYGYTF. In nucleotides, the CDR3 is TGTGCCAGCAGTTACTCGACTGGACTGTATGGCTACACCTTC.